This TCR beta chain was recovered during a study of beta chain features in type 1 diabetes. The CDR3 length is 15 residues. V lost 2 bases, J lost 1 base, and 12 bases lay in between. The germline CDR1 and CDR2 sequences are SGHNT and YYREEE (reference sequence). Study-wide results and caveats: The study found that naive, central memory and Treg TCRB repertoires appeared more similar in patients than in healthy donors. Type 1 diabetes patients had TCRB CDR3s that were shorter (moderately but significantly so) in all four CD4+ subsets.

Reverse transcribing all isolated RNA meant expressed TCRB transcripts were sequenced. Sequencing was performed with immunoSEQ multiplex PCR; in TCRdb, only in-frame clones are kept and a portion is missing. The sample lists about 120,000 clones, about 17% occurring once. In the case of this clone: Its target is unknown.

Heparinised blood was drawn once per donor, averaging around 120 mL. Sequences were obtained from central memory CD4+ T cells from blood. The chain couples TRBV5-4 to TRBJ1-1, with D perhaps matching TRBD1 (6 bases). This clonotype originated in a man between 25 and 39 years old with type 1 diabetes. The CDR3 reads CASSLLQTGNTEAFF. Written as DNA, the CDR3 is TGTGCCAGCAGCTTACTCCAGACAGGGAACACTGAAGCTTTCTTT.